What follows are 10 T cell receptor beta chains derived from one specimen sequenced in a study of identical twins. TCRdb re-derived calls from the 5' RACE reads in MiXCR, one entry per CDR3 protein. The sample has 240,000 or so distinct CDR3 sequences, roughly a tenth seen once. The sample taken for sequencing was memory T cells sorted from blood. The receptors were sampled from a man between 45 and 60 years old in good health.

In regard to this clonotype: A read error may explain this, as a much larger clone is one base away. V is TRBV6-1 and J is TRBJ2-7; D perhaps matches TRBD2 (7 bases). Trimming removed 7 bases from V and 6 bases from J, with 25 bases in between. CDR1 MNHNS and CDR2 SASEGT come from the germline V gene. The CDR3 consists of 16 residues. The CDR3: CASTPRGATALSEQYF. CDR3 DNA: TGTGCCAGCACTCCCCGGGGGGCCACGGCTCTCTCCGAGCAGTACTTC.

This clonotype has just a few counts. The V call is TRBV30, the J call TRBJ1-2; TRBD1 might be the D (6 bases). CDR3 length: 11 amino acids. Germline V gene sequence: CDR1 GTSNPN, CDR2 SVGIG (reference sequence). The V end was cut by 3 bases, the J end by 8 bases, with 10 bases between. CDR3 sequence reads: CAWSNRAGYTF. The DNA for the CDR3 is TGTGCCTGGAGCAACAGGGCGGGCTACACCTTC.

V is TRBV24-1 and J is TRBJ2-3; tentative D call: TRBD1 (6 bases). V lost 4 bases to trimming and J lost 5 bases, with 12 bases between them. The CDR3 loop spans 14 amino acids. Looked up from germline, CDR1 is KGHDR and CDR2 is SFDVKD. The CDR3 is CATSDVGTRDTQYF. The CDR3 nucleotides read TGTGCCACCAGTGACGTCGGGACAAGAGATACGCAGTATTTT.

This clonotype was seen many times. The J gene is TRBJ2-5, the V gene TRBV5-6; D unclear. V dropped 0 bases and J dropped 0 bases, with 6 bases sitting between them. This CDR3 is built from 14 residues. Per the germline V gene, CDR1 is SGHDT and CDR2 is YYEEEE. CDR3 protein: CASSLDSHQETQYF. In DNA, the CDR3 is TGTGCCAGCAGCTTGGACAGCCACCAAGAGACCCAGTACTTC. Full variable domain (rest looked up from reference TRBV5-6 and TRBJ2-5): DAGVTQSPTHLIKTRGQQVTLRCSPKSGHDTVSWYQQALGQGPQFIFQYYEEEERQRGNFPDRFSGHQFPNYSSELNVNALLLGDSALYLCASSLDSHQETQYFGPGTRLLVL.

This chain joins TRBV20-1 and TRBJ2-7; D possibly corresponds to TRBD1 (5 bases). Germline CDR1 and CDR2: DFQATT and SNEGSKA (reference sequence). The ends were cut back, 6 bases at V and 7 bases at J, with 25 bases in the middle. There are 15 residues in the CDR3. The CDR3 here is CSASPPAGRANEQYF. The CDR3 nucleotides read TGCAGTGCCTCCCCCCCCGCCGGCAGGGCGAATGAGCAGTACTTC.

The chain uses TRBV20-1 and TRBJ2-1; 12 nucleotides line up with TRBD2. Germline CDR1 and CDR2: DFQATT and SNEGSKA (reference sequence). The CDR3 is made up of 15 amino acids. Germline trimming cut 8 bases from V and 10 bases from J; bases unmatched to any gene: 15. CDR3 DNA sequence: TGCAGTTCCTACCAGCCTAGCGGGAGGGCCCGGGAGCAGTTCTTC. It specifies CSSYQPSGRAREQFF.

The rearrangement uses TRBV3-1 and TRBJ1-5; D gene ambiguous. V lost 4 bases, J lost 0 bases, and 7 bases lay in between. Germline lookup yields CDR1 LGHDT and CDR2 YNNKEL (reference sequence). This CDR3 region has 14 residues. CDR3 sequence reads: CASSLTVSNQPQHF. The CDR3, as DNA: TGTGCCAGCAGCCTGACGGTTAGCAATCAGCCCCAGCATTTT.

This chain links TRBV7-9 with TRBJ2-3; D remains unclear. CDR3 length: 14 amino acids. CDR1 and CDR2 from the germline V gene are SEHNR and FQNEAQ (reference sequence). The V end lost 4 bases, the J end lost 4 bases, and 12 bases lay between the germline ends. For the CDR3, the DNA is TGTGCCAGCAGCTGGGCGGTAGCCTCAGATACGCAGTATTTT. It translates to CASSWAVASDTQYF. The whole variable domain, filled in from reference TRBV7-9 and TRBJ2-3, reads DTGVSQNPRHKITKRGQNVTFRCDPISEHNRLYWYRQTLGQGPEFLTYFQNEAQLEKSRLLSDRFSAERPKGSFSTLEIQRTEQGDSAMYLCASSWAVASDTQYFGPGTRLTVL.

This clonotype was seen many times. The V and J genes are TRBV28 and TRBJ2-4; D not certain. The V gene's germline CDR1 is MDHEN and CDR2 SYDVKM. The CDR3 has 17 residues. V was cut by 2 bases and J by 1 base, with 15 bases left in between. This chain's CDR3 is CASSLDRLVGAKNIQYF. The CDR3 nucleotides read TGTGCCAGCAGTTTAGACCGACTGGTTGGGGCCAAAAACATTCAGTACTTC.

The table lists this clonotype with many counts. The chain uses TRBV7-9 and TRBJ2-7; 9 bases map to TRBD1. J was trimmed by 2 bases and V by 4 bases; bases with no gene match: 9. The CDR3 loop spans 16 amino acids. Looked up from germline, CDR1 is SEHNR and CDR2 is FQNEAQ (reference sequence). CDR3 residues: CASSSQTGTGPYEQYF. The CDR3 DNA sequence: TGTGCCAGCAGCTCACAAACCGGGACAGGGCCCTACGAGCAGTACTTC.